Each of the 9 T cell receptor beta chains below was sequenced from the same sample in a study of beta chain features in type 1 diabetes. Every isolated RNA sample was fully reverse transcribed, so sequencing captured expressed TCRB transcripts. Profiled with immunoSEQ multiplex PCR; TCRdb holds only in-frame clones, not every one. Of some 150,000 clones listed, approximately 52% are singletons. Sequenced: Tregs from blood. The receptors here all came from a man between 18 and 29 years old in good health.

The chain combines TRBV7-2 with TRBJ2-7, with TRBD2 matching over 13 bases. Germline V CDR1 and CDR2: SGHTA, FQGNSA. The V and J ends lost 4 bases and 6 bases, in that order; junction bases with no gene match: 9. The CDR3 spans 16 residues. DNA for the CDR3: TGTGCCAGCAGCTCACGAGGACTAGCGGGAGTCCGCGAGCAGTACTTC. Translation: CASSSRGLAGVREQYF.

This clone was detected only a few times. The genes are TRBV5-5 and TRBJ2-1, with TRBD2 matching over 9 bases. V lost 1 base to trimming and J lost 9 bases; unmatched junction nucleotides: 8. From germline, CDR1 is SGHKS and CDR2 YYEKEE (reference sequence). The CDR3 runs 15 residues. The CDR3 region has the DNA TGTGCCAGCAGCTTGCCCCGGACTAGCGTTACTGAGCAGTTCTTC. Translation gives CASSLPRTSVTEQFF.

The CDR3 loop reads CASSVWSVGGELFF. In DNA, the CDR3 is TGTGCCAGCAGCGTATGGTCAGTCGGGGGGGAGCTGTTTTTT. V usage is TRBV9 and J usage is TRBJ2-2; no clear D. Germline CDR1 SGDLS, CDR2 YYNGEE. V was trimmed by 1 base and J by 8 bases, leaving 12 bases between them. This CDR3 region has 14 residues.

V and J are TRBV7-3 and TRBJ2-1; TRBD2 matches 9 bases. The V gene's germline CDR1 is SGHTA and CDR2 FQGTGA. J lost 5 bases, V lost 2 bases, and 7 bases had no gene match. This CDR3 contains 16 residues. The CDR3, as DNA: TGTGCCAGCAGCTTACTTCCTAGCGGGGTTAACAATGAGCAGTTCTTC. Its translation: CASSLLPSGVNNEQFF. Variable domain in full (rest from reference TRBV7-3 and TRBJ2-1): GAGVSQTPSNKVTEKGKYVELRCDPISGHTALYWYRQSLGQGPEFLIYFQGTGAADDSGLPNDRFFAVRPEGSVSTLKIQRTERGDSAVYLCASSLLPSGVNNEQFFGPGTRLTVL.

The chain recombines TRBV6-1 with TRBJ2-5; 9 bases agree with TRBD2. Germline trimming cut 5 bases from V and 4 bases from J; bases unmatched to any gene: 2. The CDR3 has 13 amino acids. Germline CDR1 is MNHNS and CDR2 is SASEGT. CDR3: CASSWGLAETQYF. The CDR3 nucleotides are TGTGCCAGCAGTTGGGGACTAGCAGAGACCCAGTACTTC.

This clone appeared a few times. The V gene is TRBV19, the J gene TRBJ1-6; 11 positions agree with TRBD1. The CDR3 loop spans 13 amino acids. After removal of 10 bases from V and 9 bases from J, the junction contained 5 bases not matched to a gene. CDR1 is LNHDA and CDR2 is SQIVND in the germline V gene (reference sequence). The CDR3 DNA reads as TGTGCCACCTCCGGGACAGGGGGTTCACCCCTCCACTTT. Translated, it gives CATSGTGGSPLHF.

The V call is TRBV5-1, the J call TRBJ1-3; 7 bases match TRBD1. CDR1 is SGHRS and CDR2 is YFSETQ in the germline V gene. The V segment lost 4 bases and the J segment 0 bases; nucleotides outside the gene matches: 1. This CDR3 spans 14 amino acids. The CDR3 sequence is CASSRTGSGNTIYF. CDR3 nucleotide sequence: TGCGCCAGCAGCCGGACAGGCTCTGGAAACACCATATATTTT.

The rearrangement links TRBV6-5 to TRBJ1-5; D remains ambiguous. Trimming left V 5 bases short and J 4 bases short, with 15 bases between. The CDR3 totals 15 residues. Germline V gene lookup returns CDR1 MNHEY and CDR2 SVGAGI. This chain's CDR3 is CASSIRRGNNQPQHF. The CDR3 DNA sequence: TGTGCCAGCAGTATACGCCGGGGAAATAATCAGCCCCAGCATTTT.

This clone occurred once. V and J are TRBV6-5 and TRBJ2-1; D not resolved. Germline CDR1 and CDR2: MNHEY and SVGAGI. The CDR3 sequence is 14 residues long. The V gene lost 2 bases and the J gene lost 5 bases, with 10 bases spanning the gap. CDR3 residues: CASSYATRDNEQFF. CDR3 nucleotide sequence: TGTGCCAGCAGTTACGCTACTCGGGACAATGAGCAGTTCTTC.